Shown below are 15 T cell receptor beta chains from a single sample sequenced in a study of shared clonotypes between healthy human individuals. Profiled with immunoSEQ multiplex PCR; TCRdb holds only in-frame clones, not every one. The sample shows 1,500,000 or so clones, around 95% of them seen only once. The sequencing sample was made of naive CD4+ T cells sorted from blood. Noted subset: CD45RA+ positively selected. Receptor source: a man younger than 45 in good health.

This chain links TRBV6-1 with TRBJ1-2; 7 bases match TRBD1. Germline V lookup: CDR1 MNHNS, CDR2 SASEGT. The V gene end was trimmed by 3 bases and the J gene end by 8 bases; junction bases not matched to a gene: 6. CDR3 size: 13 residues. DNA for the CDR3: TGTGCCAGCAGTGACACAGGGGCTTGGGGCTACACCTTC. Its translation: CASSDTGAWGYTF.

This clone was found once. The CDR3 nucleotides read TGTGCCAGCTCACCATCTGGGGGGGAACGGGCCAATGAGCAGTTCTTC. It encodes CASSPSGGERANEQFF. The chain links TRBV18 to TRBJ2-1; the match to TRBD2 covers 7 bases. The CDR3 runs 16 residues. V was clipped by 2 bases and J by 6 bases; unmatched bases: 10. CDR1 and CDR2 (germline): KGHSH, LQKENI.

The count of this clone is one. The V call is TRBV28, the J call TRBJ2-3; 11 nucleotides agree with TRBD1. V lost 5 bases, J lost 4 bases, and 2 bases stayed unmatched. The CDR3 sequence is 14 residues long. The V gene's germline CDR1 is MDHEN and CDR2 SYDVKM. The CDR3 region is CASSRTGGSDTQYF. The CDR3 coding sequence is TGTGCCAGCAGTCGGACAGGGGGCTCAGATACGCAGTATTTT.

The chain employs TRBV19 and TRBJ1-2, with 8 nucleotides matching TRBD1. CDR3 length equals 15 residues. Germline assignment: CDR1 LNHDA and CDR2 SQIVND (reference sequence). The V and J ends lost 4 bases and 4 bases, in that order; junction bases with no gene match: 8. The CDR3 nucleotides are TGTGCCAGTAGTAAGGGGACAGGAGGACCCTATGGCTACACCTTC. As protein: CASSKGTGGPYGYTF.

The chain employs TRBV7-2 and TRBJ1-2; D is uncertain. Germline V lookup: CDR1 SGHTA, CDR2 FQGNSA. The V end was cut by 3 bases, the J end by 4 bases, with 12 bases between. The CDR3 contains 14 residues. The CDR3 coding sequence is TGTGCCAGCAGCTTCACACGGTCTTTCTATGGCTACACCTTC. It encodes CASSFTRSFYGYTF.

This clone was observed once. One junction end does not reproduce the germline sequence, and a read error may be involved. The chain employs TRBV2 and TRBJ2-3, with TRBD1 matching over 9 bases. The CDR3 totals 13 residues. Germline V lookup: CDR1 SNHLY, CDR2 FYNNEI. The CDR3 coding sequence is TGTGCCAGCACCAGCCCCCGGACAGGGGTAGCTTTGTTT. Its translation: CASTSPRTGVALF.

Only one count was recorded for this clone. The chain couples TRBV13 to TRBJ1-2, with unresolved D. The germline V and J ends were trimmed by 3 bases and 8 bases, with 13 bases remaining between them. The CDR3 has 13 residues. The germline gives CDR1 PRHDT, CDR2 FYEKMQ (reference sequence). The CDR3 loop reads CASSFSGIAGYTF. The CDR3 region has the DNA TGTGCCAGCAGCTTTTCTGGTATCGCCGGCTACACCTTC.

This sequence joins TRBV5-5 and TRBJ2-5; possible D gene TRBD1, 6 bases. The ends were cut back, 2 bases at V and 2 bases at J, with 13 bases in the middle. This CDR3 contains 15 residues. From germline, CDR1 is SGHKS and CDR2 YYEKEE (reference sequence). CDR3 amino acids: CASSFITQGQETQYF. CDR3 nucleotides: TGTGCCAGCAGCTTCATCACACAGGGTCAAGAGACCCAGTACTTC. Using reference TRBV5-5 and TRBJ2-5 for the parts outside the CDR3, the full variable domain is DAGVTQSPTHLIKTRGQQVTLRCSPISGHKSVSWYQQVLGQGPQFIFQYYEKEERGRGNFPDRFSARQFPNYSSELNVNALLLGDSALYLCASSFITQGQETQYFGPGTRLLVL.

The rearrangement uses TRBV28 and TRBJ2-5, with 11 bases matching TRBD2. Per germline, CDR1 MDHEN and CDR2 SYDVKM. The CDR3 length is 17 residues. V lost 3 bases and J lost 2; bases outside the gene matches: 8. The CDR3 DNA is TGTGCCAGCAGTTTTCGACTAGCGGGGAGAAAACAAGAGACCCAGTACTTC. This sequence encodes CASSFRLAGRKQETQYF.

V usage is TRBV4-3 and J usage is TRBJ2-1; TRBD2 matches at 11 bases. Germline V lookup: CDR1 LGHNA, CDR2 YSLEER. V was clipped by 4 bases and J by 4 bases; unmatched bases: 12. The CDR3 is 18 residues long. The CDR3 DNA sequence: TGCGCCAGCAGCCCCTATTATCGGGGGACTAGCGGATACAATGAGCAGTTCTTC. It yields the protein CASSPYYRGTSGYNEQFF.

This rearrangement joins TRBV15 to TRBJ2-1; 14 nucleotides align to TRBD2. This CDR3 spans 17 amino acids. V dropped 2 bases and J dropped 12; count of bases not matched to a gene: 12. CDR1 is LNHNV, CDR2 YYDKDF, per germline (reference sequence). This CDR3 is CATSRKPGLAGVLGQFF. In DNA, the CDR3 is TGTGCCACCAGCAGAAAACCGGGACTAGCGGGAGTATTAGGGCAGTTCTTC.

Concerning this clone: The sample holds other DNA sequences that translate to the same CDR3. The gene calls are TRBV5-1 and TRBJ1-2, with D uncertain. V lost 0 bases, J lost 5 bases, and 5 bases lay in between. The length of the CDR3 is 12 residues. Germline V gene data show CDR1 as SGHRS and CDR2 as YFSETQ. Written as DNA, the CDR3 is TGCGCCAGCAGCTTGGGTCGTTATGGCTACACCTTC. This gives the protein CASSLGRYGYTF.

The chain recombines TRBV27 with TRBJ1-1, with D perhaps matching TRBD1 (5 bases). Trimming stripped 7 bases from V and 0 bases from J, with 15 bases between. Germline V lookup: CDR1 MNHEY, CDR2 SMNVEV (reference sequence). This CDR3 is 15 amino acids long. The CDR3 reads CASTSLWDVNTEAFF. CDR3 bases: TGTGCCAGCACTAGTCTCTGGGACGTGAACACTGAAGCTTTCTTT.

The chain couples TRBV6-5 to TRBJ1-5; possibly TRBD1 for D (6 bases). With 5 bases removed from V and 3 bases from J, the gap between germline ends came to 11 bases. Per the germline V gene, CDR1 is MNHEY and CDR2 is SVGAGI. The CDR3 spans 14 residues. The CDR3: CASSGQGLNQPQHF. The CDR3 DNA reads as TGTGCCAGCAGTGGGCAGGGGCTCAATCAGCCCCAGCATTTT.

This clone came up once. V usage is TRBV18 and J usage is TRBJ2-2; 10 bases are a match to TRBD1. The CDR3 is 19 amino acids. Germline trimming cut 1 base from V and 2 bases from J; bases unmatched to any gene: 10. Germline CDR1 is KGHSH and CDR2 is LQKENI. CDR3 protein: CASSPQLPGQGPNTGELFF. DNA of the CDR3: TGTGCCAGCTCACCACAACTTCCGGGACAGGGGCCTAACACCGGGGAGCTGTTTTTT. The entire variable domain, with the rest obtained from reference TRBV18 and TRBJ2-2, is as follows: NAGVMQNPRHLVRRRGQEARLRCSPMKGHSHVYWYRQLPEEGLKFMVYLQKENIIDESGMPKERFSAEFPKEGPSILRIQQVVRGDSAAYFCASSPQLPGQGPNTGELFFGEGSRLTVL.